This T cell receptor beta chain was observed in a study of CD8 T cells in ankylosing spondylitis. TCRdb itself ran the 5' RACE reads through MiXCR, one entry per CDR3 protein. Of approximately 440,000 distinct CDR3 sequences listed, 17% were seen once; the top ten hold 1%. This clonotype was seen a few times. What it binds is not known. Study-level points and caveats: Ankylosing spondylitis blood seemed to carry a telltale TCR beta motif made of roughly 8 highly homologous variants.

In germline, CDR1 is DFQATT, CDR2 SNEGSKA (reference sequence). This CDR3 region has 16 residues. With 1 base clipped from V and 7 bases from J, the junction kept 12 bases outside the gene matches. This clonotype originated in a male donor with ankylosing spondylitis. This chain links TRBV20-1 with TRBJ2-7; 11 positions match TRBD2. The sequenced material came from blood, either unsorted or a sorted T cell fraction (not recorded which). The CDR3 here is CSARGQSSGRRGEQYF. CDR3 DNA: TGCAGTGCTAGAGGCCAATCTAGCGGGAGGAGAGGTGAGCAGTACTTC.